This TCR beta chain derives from a study of T-cell memory formation after mild COVID-19. About the study: TCR clusters largely stayed donor specific.

TCRdb reprocessed the 5' RACE reads via MiXCR and lists one record per CDR3 protein. The sample lists about 100,000 distinct CDR3 sequences, 14% seen once, with around 43% in the top ten. This clonotype came up a few times. The trim removed 3 bases at V and 0 bases at J, leaving 7 bases unmatched. The V gene's germline CDR1 is SNHLY and CDR2 FYNNEI. This CDR3 has 17 amino acids. The clonotype originates from a man aged 18-30 years who had mild COVID-19 (a few samples of this study predate the infection). Cell type and time point are not known. V gene TRBV2 combines with J gene TRBJ2-7; 11 bases line up with TRBD1. The sequencing input was PBMCs or a T cell subset sorted from them (not recorded which). CDR3 residues: CASSDPGTGGASYEQYV. The CDR3 nucleotides read TGTGCCAGCAGTGATCCCGGGACAGGGGGAGCCTCCTACGAGCAGTACGTC.